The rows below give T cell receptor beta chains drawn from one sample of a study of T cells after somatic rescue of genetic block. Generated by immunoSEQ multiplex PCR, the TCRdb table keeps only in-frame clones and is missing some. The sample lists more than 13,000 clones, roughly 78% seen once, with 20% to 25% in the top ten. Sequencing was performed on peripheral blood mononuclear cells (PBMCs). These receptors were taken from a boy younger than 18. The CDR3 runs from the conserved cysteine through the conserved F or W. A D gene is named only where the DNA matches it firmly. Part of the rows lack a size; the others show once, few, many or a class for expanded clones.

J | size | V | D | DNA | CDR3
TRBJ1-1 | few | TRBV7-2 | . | TGTGCCAGCAGCTTAGAGTACACTGAAGCTTTCTTT | CASSLEYTEAFF
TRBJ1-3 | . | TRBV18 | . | TGTGCCAGCTCATCGAGAGACTCTGGAAACACCATATATTTT | CASSSRDSGNTIYF
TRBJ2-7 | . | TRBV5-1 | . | TGCGCCAGCAGCCACCTGGCGGGGTCCTATGAGCAGTACTTC | CASSHLAGSYEQYF
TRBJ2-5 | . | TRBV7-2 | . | TGTGCCAGCAACGCGGGGGCGACCCAGTACTTC | CASNAGATQYF
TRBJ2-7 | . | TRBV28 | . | TGTGCCAGCAGTTTATGGACCATCTTCCGCGAGCAGTACTTC | CASSLWTIFREQYF
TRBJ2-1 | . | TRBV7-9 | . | TGTGCCAGCAGCCCGCGTTTCAATGAGCAGTTCTTC | CASSPRFNEQFF
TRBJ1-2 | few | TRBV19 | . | TGTGCCAGTAGTATTGGTACAGGCAACTATGGCTACACCTTC | CASSIGTGNYGYTF
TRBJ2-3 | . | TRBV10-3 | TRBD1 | TGTGCCATCAGTGGCTTCCAGGGGGTCACAGATACGCAGTATTTT | CAISGFQGVTDTQYF
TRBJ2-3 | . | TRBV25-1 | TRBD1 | TGTGCCAGCAGTAATCAGGGACAGCCTAGCACAGATACGCAGTATTTT | CASSNQGQPSTDTQYF
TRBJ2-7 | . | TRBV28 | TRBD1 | TGTGCCAGCAGTTTATGGGGGACAGGGTTTCCCGAGCAGTACTTC | CASSLWGTGFPEQYF
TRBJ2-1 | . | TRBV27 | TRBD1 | TGTGCCAGCAGTTACGGACAGGGGTACAATGAGCAGTTCTTC | CASSYGQGYNEQFF
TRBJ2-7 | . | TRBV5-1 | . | TGCGCCAGCAGCTTGGCCCGGAAAGACGGTTACTACGAGCAGTACTTC | CASSLARKDGYYEQYF
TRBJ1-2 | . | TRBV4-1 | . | TGCGCCAGCAGCCCCCCCCTGAACTATGGCTACACCTTC | CASSPPLNYGYTF
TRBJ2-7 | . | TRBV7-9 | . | TGTGCCAGCAGCTCCATCTTCCCGCCGGGACCGCTCTCCTACGAGCAGTACTTC | CASSSIFPPGPLSYEQYF
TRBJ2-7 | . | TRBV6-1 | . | TGTGCCAGCAGTGCCCACAGGGAGGGCTCTCCTTACGAGCAGTACTTC | CASSAHREGSPYEQYF
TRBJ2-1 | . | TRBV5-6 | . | TGTGCCAGCAGCTTCGGGGCGGTCAACAATGAGCAGTTCTTC | CASSFGAVNNEQFF
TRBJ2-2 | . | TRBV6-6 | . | TGTGCCAGCAGTTACCAGACTAGGTCCACCGGGGAGCTGTTTTTT | CASSYQTRSTGELFF
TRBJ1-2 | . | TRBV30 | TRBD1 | TGTGCCTGGAGTGGGGGACAGGGACGTTACTATGGCTACACCTTC | CAWSGGQGRYYGYTF
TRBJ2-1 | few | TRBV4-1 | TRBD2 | TGCGCCAGCAGCCAAGCATCGACTAGCGGTTTAAATGAGCAGTTCTTC | CASSQASTSGLNEQFF
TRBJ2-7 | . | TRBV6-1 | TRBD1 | TGTGCCAGCAATAGATCCGGGACAGGGATCTACGAGCAGTACTTC | CASNRSGTGIYEQYF
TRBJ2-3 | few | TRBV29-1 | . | TGCAGCGTTGGGCGGGGTACAGAGGGCACAGATACGCAGTATTTT | CSVGRGTEGTDTQYF
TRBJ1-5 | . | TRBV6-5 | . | TGTGCCAGCAGTCGCACAGGGTCCAATCAGCCCCAGCATTTT | CASSRTGSNQPQHF
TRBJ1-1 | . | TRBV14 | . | TGTGCCAGCAGCCCCCGGATGAACACTGAAGCTTTCTTT | CASSPRMNTEAFF
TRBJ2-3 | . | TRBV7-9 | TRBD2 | TGTGCCAGCAGCCCCAAAGGCGGGAGAGGGTCAGATACGCAGTATTTT | CASSPKGGRGSDTQYF
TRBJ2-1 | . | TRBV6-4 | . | TGTGCCAGCAGTGAAGAGAGCGGACCTTACCATGAGCAGTTCTTC | CASSEESGPYHEQFF
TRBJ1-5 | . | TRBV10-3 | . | TGTGCCATCAGTGAGTCCCCGACCATGGGCAATCAGCCCCAGCATTTT | CAISESPTMGNQPQHF